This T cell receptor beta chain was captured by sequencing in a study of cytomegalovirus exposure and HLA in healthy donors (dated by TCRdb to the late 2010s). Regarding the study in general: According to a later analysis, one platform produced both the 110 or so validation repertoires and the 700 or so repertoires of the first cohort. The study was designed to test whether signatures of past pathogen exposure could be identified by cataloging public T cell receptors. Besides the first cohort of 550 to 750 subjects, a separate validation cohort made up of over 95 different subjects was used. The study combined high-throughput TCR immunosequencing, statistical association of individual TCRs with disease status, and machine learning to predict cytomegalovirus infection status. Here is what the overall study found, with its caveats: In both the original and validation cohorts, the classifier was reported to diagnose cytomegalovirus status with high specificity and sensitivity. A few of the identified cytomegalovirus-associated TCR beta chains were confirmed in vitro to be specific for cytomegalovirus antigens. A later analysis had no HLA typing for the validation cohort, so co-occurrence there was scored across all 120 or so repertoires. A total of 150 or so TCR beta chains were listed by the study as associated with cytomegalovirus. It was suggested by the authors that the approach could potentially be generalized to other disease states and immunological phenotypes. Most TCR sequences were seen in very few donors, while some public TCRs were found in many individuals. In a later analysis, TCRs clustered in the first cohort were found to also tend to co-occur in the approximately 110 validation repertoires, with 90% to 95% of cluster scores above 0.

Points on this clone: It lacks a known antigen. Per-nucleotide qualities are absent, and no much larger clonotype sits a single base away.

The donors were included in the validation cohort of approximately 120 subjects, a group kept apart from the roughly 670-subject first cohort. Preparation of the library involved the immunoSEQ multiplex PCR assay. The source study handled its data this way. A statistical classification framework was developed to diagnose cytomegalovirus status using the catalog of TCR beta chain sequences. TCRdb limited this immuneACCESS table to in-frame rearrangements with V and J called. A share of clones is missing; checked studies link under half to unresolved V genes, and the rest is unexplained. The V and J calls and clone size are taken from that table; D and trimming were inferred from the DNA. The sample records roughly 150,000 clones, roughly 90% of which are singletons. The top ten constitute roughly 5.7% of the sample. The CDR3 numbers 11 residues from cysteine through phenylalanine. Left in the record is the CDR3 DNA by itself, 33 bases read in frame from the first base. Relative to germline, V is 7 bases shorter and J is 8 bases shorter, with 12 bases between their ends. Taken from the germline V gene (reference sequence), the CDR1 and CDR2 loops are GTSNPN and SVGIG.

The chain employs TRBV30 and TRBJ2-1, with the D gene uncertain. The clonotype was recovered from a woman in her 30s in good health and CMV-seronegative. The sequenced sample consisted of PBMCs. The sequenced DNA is TGTGCCTCCAAAGTCGCCTATGAGCAGTTCTTC. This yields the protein CASKVAYEQFF.